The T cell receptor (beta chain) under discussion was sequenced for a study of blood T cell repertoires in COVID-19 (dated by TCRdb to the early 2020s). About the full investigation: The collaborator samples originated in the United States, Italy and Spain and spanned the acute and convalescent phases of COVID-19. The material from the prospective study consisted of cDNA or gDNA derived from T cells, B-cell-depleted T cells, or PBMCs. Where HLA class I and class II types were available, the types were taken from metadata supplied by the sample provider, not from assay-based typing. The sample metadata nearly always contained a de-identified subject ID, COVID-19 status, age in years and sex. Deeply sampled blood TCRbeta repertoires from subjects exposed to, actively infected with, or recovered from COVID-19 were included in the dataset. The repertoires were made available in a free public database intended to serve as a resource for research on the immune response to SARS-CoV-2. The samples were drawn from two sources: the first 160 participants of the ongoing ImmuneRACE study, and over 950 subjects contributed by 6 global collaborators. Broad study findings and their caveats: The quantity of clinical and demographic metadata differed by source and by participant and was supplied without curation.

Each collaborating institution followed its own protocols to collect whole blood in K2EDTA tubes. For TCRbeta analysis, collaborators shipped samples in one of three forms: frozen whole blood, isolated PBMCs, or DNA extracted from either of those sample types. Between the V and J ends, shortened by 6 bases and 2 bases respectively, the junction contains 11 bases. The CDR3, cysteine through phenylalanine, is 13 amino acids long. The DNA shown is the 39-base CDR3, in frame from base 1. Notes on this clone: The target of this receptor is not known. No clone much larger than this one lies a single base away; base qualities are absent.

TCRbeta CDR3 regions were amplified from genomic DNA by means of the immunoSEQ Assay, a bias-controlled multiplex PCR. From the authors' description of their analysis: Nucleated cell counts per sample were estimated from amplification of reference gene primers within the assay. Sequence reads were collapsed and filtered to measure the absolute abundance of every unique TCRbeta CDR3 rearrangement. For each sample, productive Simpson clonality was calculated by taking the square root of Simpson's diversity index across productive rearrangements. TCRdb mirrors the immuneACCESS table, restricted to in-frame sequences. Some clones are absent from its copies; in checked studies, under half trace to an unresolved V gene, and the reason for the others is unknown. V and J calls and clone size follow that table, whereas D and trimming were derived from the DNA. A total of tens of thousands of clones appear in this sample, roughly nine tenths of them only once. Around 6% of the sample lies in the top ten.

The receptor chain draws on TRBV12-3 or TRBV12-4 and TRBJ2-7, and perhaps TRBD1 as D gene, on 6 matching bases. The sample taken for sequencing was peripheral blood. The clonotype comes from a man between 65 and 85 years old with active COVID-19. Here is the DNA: TGTGCCAGCAGGCGACAGGAAACCTACGAGCAGTACTTC. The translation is CASRRQETYEQYF.